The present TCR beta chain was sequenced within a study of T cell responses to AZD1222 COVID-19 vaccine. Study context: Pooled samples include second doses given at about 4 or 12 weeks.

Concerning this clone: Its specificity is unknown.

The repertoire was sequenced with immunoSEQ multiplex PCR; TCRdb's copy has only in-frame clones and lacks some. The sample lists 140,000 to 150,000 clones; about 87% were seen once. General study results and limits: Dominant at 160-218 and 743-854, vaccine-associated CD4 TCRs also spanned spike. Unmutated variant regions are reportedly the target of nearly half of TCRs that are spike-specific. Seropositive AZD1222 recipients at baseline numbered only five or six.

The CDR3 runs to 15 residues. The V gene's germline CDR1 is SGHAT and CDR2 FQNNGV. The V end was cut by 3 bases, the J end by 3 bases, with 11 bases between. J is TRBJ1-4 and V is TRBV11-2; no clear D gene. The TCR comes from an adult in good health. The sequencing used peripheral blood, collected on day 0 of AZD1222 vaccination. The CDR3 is CASSFGRRSNEKLFF. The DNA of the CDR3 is TGTGCCAGCAGCTTTGGTAGGAGGTCTAATGAAAAACTGTTTTTT.